The source of this TCR beta chain is a study of shared clonotypes between healthy human individuals. Concerning this clone: Its antigen is unknown.

Measured with immunoSEQ multiplex PCR; TCRdb has only the in-frame clones, and not every one. The sample includes about 680,000 clones, about 90% of them seen just once. Per germline, CDR1 LNHDA and CDR2 SQIVND (reference sequence). The CDR3 has 15 residues. V was cut by 5 bases and J by 0 bases, with 14 bases left in between. General observations from the study: Sample collection involved blood only; tissue repertoires are likely different.

The naive CD8 fraction comprised CD45RO-negative cells positively selected for CCR7 and excluded terminally differentiated effector memory CD45RA+ cells. The chain recombines TRBV19 with TRBJ2-7; no definite D call. The clonotype originates from a man aged 30 to 39 in good health. Sequenced: naive CD8+ T cells sorted from blood. The CDR3 reads CASSLFFGFSYEQYF. Written as DNA, the CDR3 is TGTGCCAGTAGTCTTTTCTTTGGGTTCTCCTACGAGCAGTACTTC.